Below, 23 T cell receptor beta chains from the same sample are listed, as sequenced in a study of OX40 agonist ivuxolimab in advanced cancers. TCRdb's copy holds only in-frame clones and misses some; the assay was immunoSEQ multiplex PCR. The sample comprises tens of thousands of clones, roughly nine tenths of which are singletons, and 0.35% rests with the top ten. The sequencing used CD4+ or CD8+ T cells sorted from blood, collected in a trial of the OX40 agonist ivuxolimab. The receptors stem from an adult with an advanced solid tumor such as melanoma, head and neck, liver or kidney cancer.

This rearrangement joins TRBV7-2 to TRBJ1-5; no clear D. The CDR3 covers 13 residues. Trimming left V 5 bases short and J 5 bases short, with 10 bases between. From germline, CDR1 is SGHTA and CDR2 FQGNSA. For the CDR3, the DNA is TGTGCCAGCAGCCCCCGGGAGGATCAGCCCCAGCATTTT. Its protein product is CASSPREDQPQHF.

CDR3 sequence: CASSLVSLVVGEGYTF. The CDR3 DNA sequence: TGTGCCAGCAGCTTAGTATCTTTAGTGGTGGGGGAAGGCTACACCTTC. This chain links TRBV7-8 with TRBJ1-2; TRBD1 is a possible D gene (5 bases). Between the trimmed V and J ends, which lost 1 base and 8 bases, there was a span of 20 bases. Germline CDR1 reads SGHVS; CDR2 reads FQNEAQ. The CDR3 contains 16 residues.

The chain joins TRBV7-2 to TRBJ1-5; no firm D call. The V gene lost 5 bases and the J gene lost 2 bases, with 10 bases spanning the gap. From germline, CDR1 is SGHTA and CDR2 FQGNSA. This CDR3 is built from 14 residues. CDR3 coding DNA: TGTGCCAGCAGCACGTGGGTTGGCAATCAGCCCCAGCATTTT. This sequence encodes CASSTWVGNQPQHF.

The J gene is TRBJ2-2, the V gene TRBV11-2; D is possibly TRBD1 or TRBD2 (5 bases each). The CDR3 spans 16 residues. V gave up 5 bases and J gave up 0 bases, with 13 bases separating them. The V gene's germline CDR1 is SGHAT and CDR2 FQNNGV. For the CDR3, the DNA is TGTGCCAGCAGCCCCGAGGGGAGCGCGAACACCGGGGAGCTGTTTTTT. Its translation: CASSPEGSANTGELFF.

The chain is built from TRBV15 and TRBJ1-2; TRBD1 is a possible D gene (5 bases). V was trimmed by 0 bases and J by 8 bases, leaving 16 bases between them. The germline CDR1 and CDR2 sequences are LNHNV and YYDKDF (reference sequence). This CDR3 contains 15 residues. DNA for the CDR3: TGTGCCACCAGCAGAGATAGGGGCCTCCCTCGGGGCTACACCTTC. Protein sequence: CATSRDRGLPRGYTF.

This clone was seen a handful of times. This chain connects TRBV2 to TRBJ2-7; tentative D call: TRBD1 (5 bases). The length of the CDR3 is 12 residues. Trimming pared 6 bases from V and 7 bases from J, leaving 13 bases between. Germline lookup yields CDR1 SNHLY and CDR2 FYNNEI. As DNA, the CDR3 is TGTGCCAGCAGGAAGACAGTTAAAGAGCAGTACTTC. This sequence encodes CASRKTVKEQYF. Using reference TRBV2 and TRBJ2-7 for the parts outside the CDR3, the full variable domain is EPEVTQTPSHQVTQMGQEVILRCVPISNHLYFYWYRQILGQKVEFLVSFYNNEISEKSEIFDDQFSVERPDGSNFTLKIRSTKLEDSAMYFCASRKTVKEQYFGPGTRLTVT.

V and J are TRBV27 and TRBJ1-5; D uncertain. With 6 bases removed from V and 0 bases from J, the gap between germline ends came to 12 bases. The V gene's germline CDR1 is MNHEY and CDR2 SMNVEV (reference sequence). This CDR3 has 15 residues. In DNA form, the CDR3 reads TGTGCCAGCAGAGGACGGTCTGATAGCAATCAGCCCCAGCATTTT. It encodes CASRGRSDSNQPQHF.

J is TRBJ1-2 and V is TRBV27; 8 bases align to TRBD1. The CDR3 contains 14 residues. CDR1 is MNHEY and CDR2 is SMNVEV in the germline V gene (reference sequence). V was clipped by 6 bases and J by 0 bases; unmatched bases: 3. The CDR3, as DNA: TGTGCCAGCAGCAAGGACAGGGCTAACTATGGCTACACCTTC. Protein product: CASSKDRANYGYTF.

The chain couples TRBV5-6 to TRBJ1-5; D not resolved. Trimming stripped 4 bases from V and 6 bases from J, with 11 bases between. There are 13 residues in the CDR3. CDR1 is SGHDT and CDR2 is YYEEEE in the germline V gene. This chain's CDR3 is CASSPQLGQPQHF. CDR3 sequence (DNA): TGTGCCAGCAGCCCCCAGCTTGGTCAGCCCCAGCATTTT.

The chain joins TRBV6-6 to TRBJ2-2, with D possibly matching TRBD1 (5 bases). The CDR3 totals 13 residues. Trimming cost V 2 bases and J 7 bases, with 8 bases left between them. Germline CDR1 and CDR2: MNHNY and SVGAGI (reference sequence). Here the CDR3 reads CASSYRTYGELFF. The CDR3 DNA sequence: TGTGCCAGCAGTTACCGGACATACGGGGAGCTGTTTTTT.

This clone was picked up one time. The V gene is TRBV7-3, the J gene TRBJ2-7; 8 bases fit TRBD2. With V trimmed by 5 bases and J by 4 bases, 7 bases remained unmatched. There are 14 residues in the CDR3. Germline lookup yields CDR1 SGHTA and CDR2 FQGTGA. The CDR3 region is CASSAGGVPYEQYF. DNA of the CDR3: TGTGCCAGCAGCGCCGGGGGGGTTCCTTACGAGCAGTACTTC.

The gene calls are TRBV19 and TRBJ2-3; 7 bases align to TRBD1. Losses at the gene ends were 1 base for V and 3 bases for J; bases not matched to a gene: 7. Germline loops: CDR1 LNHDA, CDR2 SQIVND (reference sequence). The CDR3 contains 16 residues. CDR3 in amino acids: CASSIGTGEGTDTQYF. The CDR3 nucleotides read TGTGCCAGTAGTATAGGAACAGGGGAAGGGACAGATACGCAGTATTTT.

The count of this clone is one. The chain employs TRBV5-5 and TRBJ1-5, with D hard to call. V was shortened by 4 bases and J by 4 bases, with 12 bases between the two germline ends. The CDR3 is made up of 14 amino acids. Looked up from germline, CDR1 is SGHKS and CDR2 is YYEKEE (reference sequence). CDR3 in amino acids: CASSTGVVNQPQHF. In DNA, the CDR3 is TGTGCCAGCAGCACTGGCGTGGTTAATCAGCCCCAGCATTTT.

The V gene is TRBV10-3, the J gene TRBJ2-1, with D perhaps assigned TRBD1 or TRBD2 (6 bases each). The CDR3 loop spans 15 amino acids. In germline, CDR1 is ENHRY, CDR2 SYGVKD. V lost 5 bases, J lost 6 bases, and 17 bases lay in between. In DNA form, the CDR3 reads TGTGCCATCAGTCATGGTCTCGGAGGGGGCAATGAGCAGTTCTTC. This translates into CAISHGLGGGNEQFF.

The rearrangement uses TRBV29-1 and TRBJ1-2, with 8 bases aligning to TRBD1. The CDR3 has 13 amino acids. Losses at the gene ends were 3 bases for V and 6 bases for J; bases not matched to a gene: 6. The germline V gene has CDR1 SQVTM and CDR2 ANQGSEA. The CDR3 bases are TGCAGCGTTGAGAGGCAGGGGGCGCATGGCTACACCTTC. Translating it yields CSVERQGAHGYTF. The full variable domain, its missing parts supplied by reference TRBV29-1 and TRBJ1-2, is SAVISQKPSRDICQRGTSLTIQCQVDSQVTMMFWYRQQPGQSLTLIATANQGSEATYESGFVIDKFPISRPNLTFSTLTVSNMSPEDSSIYLCSVERQGAHGYTFGSGTRLTVV.

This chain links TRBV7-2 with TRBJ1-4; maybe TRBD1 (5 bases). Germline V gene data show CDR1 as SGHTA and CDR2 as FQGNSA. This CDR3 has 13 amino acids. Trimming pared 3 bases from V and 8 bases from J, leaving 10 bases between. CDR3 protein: CASSLGDPEKLFF. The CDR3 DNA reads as TGTGCCAGCAGCTTGGGGGACCCGGAAAAACTGTTTTTT. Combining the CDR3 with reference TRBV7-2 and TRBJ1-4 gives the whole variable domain GAGVSQSPSNKVTEKGKDVELRCDPISGHTALYWYRQSLGQGLEFLIYFQGNSAPDKSGLPSDRFSAERTGGSVSTLTIQRTQQEDSAVYLCASSLGDPEKLFFGSGTQLSVL.

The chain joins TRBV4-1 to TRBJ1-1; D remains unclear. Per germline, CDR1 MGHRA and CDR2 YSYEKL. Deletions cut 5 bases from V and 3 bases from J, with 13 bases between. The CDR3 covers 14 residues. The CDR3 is CASSSVLLDTEAFF. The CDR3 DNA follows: TGCGCCAGCAGCTCTGTTCTATTGGACACTGAAGCTTTCTTT.

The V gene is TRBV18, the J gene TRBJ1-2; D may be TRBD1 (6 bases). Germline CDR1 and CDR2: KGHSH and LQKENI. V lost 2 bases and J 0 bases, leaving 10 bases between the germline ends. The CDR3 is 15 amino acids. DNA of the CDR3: TGTGCCAGCTCACCAGGGACATATCCTAACTATGGCTACACCTTC. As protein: CASSPGTYPNYGYTF.

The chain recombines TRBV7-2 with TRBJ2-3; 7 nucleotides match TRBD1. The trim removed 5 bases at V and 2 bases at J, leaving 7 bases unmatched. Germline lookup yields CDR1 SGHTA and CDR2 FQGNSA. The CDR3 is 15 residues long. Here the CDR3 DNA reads TGTGCCAGCAGCCCCCGGGACAGCTACACAGATACGCAGTATTTT. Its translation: CASSPRDSYTDTQYF.

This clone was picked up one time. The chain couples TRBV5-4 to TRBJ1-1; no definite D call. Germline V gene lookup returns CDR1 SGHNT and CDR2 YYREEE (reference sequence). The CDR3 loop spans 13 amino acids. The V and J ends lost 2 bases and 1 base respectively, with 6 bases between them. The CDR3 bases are TGTGCCAGCAGCTTATACCAGAACACTGAAGCTTTCTTT. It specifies CASSLYQNTEAFF.

The chain's CDR3 is CASKPSGLVRGEQYF. The CDR3 nucleotides read TGTGCCAGCAAACCGAGCGGACTGGTAAGGGGCGAGCAGTACTTC. The chain carries TRBV11-2 and TRBJ2-7; tentatively, D is TRBD1 or TRBD2 (5 bases each). V lost 7 bases, J lost 6 bases, and 22 bases lay in between. Germline V CDR1 and CDR2: SGHAT, FQNNGV. The CDR3 sequence is 15 residues long.

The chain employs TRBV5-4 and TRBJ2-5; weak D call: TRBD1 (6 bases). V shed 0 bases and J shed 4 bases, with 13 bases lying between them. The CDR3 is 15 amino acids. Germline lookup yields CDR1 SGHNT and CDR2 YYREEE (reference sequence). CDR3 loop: CASSLVLGGAETQYF. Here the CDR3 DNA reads TGTGCCAGCAGCTTGGTACTTGGGGGCGCAGAGACCCAGTACTTC.

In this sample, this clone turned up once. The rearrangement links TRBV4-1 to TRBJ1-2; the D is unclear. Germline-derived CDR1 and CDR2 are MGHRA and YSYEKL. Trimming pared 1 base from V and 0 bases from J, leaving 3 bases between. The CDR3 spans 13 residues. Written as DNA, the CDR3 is TGCGCCAGCAGCCAAGTACCTAACTATGGCTACACCTTC. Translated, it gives CASSQVPNYGYTF.